Sequencing of this TCR beta chain was carried out in a study of long-term antiretroviral therapy in people with HIV. Study results and caveats: Once patients were on ART, diversity went higher but still fell short of transplant donor controls.

Every donor contributed at least one pre-ART and at least two post-ART PBMC samples. Assay version v3.0 of immunoSEQ was used, and it was run at survey level. Profiling relied on immunoSEQ multiplex PCR, and the TCRdb table lists in-frame clones only, not all of them. The sample lists approximately 11,000 clones, less than 80% occurring once. As for this clone: Its target is unknown.

Germline V gives CDR1 KGHSH, CDR2 LQKENI. The CDR3 runs to 13 residues. Trimming stripped 1 base from V and 6 bases from J, with 9 bases between. The sequencing here drew on unsorted PBMCs, taken at the start of antiretroviral therapy, before treatment. This rearrangement joins TRBV18 to TRBJ1-2, with D tentatively TRBD1 (5 bases). This TCR derives from a man aged 25 to 40 with HIV. The chain's CDR3 is CASSPQEGNGYTF. CDR3 nucleotides: TGTGCCAGCTCACCACAGGAGGGGAATGGCTACACCTTC.